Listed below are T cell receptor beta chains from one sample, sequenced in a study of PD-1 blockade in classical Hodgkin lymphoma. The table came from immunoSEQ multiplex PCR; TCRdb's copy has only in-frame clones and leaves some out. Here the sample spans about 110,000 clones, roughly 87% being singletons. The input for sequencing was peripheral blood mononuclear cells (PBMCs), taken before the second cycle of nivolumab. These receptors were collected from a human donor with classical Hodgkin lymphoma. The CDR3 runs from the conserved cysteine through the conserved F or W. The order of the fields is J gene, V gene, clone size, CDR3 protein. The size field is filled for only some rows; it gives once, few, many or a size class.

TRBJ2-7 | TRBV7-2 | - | CASSLQSAAYEQYF
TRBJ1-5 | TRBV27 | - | CASSLGGPNQPQHF
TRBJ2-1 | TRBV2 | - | CASSEVNSGRARYEQFF
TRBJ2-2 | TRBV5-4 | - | CASSLRGRAGTGELFF
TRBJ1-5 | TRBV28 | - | CASSLVGNQPQHF
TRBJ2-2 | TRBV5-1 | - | CASSPWGVAGMSTGELFF
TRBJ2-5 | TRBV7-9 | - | CASSFKASGSQETQYF
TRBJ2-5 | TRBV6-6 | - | CASSADRSGIKTQYF
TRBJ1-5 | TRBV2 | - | CASSYDRGDSNQPQHF
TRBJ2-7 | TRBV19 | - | CASSSGRAGEQYF
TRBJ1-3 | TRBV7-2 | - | CASNRPAGSGNTIYF
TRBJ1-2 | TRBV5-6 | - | CASSLEEGQGIYGYTF
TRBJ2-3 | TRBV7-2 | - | CASSLAWLAGEPDTQYF
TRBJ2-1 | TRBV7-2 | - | CASSFLYNEQFF
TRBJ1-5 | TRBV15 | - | CATSNIRSNQPQHF
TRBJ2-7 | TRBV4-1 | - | CASSPTGAFSYEQYF
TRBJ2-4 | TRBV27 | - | CASRPTLTGGENIQYF
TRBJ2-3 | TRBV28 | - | CASSLLAGGPVVGTDTQYF
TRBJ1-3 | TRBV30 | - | CAWSWGTVSGNTIYF
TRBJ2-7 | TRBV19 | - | CASSMGGRYGEQYF
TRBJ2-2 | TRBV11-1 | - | CASSLAQAGGSGELFF
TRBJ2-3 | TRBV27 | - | CASYRGGHTDTQYF
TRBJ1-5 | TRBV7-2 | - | CASSLGGQGRNQPQHF
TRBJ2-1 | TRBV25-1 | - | CASSEWGGNEQFF
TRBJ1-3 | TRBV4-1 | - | CASSQDRRKSSIVSGNTIYF
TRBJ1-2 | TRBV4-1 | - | CASSPMFVILLNYGYTF
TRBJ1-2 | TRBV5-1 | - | CASSLTGECYTF
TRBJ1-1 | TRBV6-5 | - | CASKKTGNTEAFF
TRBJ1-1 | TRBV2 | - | CASKSGTGGTEAFF
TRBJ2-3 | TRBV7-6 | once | CASSLTLSGRISDTQYF
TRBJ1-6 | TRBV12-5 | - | CASGLGPNNSPLHF